This TCR beta chain was sequenced in a study of regulatory T cells in long-lasting Graves disease. Study-wide background: Positivity for TSH receptor antibodies plus over 5 years of antithyroid drugs meant persistent Graves' disease.

Study findings and constraints: Sampling was limited to peripheral blood rather than thyroid tissue. Persistent cases of Graves' showed reduced TCR diversity relative to newly diagnosed patients. The number of shared public clonotypes was higher in persistent patients (about 3,000) than new patients (966).

Researchers made TCR beta libraries by using iRepertoire HTBI primers and running Arm-PCR on CDR3 regions. A single record per CDR3 protein comes from TCRdb applying MiXCR to the multiplex PCR reads. The table shows about 290,000 distinct CDR3 sequences, with roughly 21% occurring only once. This clonotype has at least ten counts. Antigen specificity is unknown. Regarding time point: persistent/refractory GD, antithyroid drugs over 5 years with positive TRAb. The TCR library used RNA extracted from PBMCs. This specimen was peripheral blood mononuclear cells (PBMCs), taken when the disease was refractory, from a patient treated with antithyroid drugs. This clonotype was obtained from a female donor with Graves disease.

This chain's CDR3 is CASSFGQGAFYSPLHF. CDR3 bases: TGTGCCAGCAGCTTCGGACAGGGGGCTTTTTACTCACCCCTCCACTTT. This sequence joins TRBV27 and TRBJ1-6, with 11 bases fitting TRBD1. Germline V gene data show CDR1 as MNHEY and CDR2 as SMNVEV (reference sequence). V lost 6 bases and J lost 10; bases outside the gene matches: 11. The CDR3 contains 16 residues.